The 9 T cell receptor beta chains below were found in one sample sequenced in a study of blood T cells in healthy people across ages. With a J-beta primer mix and a sample-barcoded 5' primer, a second PCR ran roughly 6 to 12 cycles. Via MiXCR, TCRdb re-called the 5' RACE reads, giving one row per CDR3 protein. The data show over 950,000 distinct CDR3 sequences, 35% to 40% seen once. What was sequenced was blood. All receptors come from a young man in good health.

V is TRBV20-1 and J is TRBJ2-5, with 12 bases lining up with TRBD2. J gave up 11 bases and V 6 bases, and 13 bases lay outside the gene matches. The CDR3 runs 14 residues. Germline lookup yields CDR1 DFQATT and CDR2 SNEGSKA (reference sequence). CDR3 in amino acids: CSASRTSGVAEQYF. The CDR3 nucleotides are TGCAGTGCCAGTCGGACTAGCGGGGTTGCTGAGCAGTACTTC.

Remarks on this clonotype: At one end, the junction sequence differs from germline, possibly due to a read error. The chain combines TRBV7-7 with TRBJ2-2; 10 bases match TRBD2. The CDR3 length is 19 residues. From germline, CDR1 is SSHAT and CDR2 FNYEAQ (reference sequence). The CDR3 here is CASSLTPGASGGSTGELFF. Here the CDR3 DNA reads TGTGCTAGCAGCTTAACTCCCGGGGCTAGCGGGGGATCTACCGGGGAGCTGTTTTTT.

This clonotype was detected only a few times. The chain recombines TRBV4-2 with TRBJ2-1; 11 bases map to TRBD1. The CDR3 length is 15 residues. Germline assignment: CDR1 LGHNA and CDR2 YNFKEQ. Trimming took 3 bases from V and 5 from J; bases not matched to a gene: 3. CDR3 protein: CASSQGQGDHNEQFF. As DNA, the CDR3 is TGTGCCAGCAGCCAGGGACAGGGGGACCACAATGAGCAGTTCTTC.

This clonotype was observed a few times. The CDR3 loop is CASRRAGLYGYTF. CDR3 bases: TGTGCCAGCAGACGGGCGGGACTCTATGGCTACACCTTC. This rearrangement joins TRBV6-5 to TRBJ1-2; tentatively, D is TRBD1 (5 bases). V was shortened by 6 bases and J by 4 bases, with 12 bases between the two germline ends. CDR3 length: 13 amino acids. Germline assignment: CDR1 MNHEY and CDR2 SVGAGI.

CDR3 amino acids: CASSRRWGSEQYF. CDR3 bases: TGTGCCAGCAGTCGACGATGGGGTTCCGAGCAGTACTTC. The rearrangement joins TRBV6-2 or TRBV6-3 to TRBJ2-7; D call uncertain. The germline gives CDR1 MNHEY, CDR2 SVGEGT. Trimming removed 5 bases at V and 6 bases at J, with 14 bases between. The CDR3 totals 13 residues.

The genes are TRBV19 and TRBJ2-5; D may correspond to TRBD1 or TRBD2 (5 bases each). The germline gives CDR1 LNHDA, CDR2 SQIVND (reference sequence). There are 11 residues in the CDR3. The V end was cut by 5 bases, the J end by 11 bases, with 12 bases between. CDR3 coding DNA: TGTGCCAGTAGTTCCCAAGGGGAGCAGTACTTC. It is translated as CASSSQGEQYF.

The rearrangement joins TRBV20-1 to TRBJ2-7; perhaps TRBD1 as D (5 bases). Germline values: CDR1 DFQATT, CDR2 SNEGSKA (reference sequence). Deletions cut 3 bases from V and 7 bases from J, with 25 bases between. The CDR3 length is 16 residues. The CDR3 region is CSAREGGKGLHNEQYF. CDR3 DNA: TGCAGTGCTAGGGAAGGCGGCAAGGGGCTACACAATGAGCAGTACTTC.

The chain joins TRBV4-2 to TRBJ2-5, with 8 positions matching TRBD2. The CDR3 runs to 15 residues. V dropped 0 bases and J dropped 8; count of bases not matched to a gene: 8. Germline lookup yields CDR1 LGHNA and CDR2 YNFKEQ. The CDR3 DNA reads TGTGCCAGCAGCCAAGAAACTAGCGGTGTCGGTACCCAGTACTTC. This translates into CASSQETSGVGTQYF.

This sequence joins TRBV20-1 and TRBJ1-2; D remains unclear. Germline V CDR1 and CDR2: DFQATT, SNEGSKA (reference sequence). The CDR3 sequence is 16 residues long. V gave up 0 bases and J gave up 3 bases, with 17 bases separating them. The CDR3 nucleotides read TGCAGTGCTAGAGATATTCCTGGCAGGCGCCACTATGGCTACACCTTC. Its translation is CSARDIPGRRHYGYTF.